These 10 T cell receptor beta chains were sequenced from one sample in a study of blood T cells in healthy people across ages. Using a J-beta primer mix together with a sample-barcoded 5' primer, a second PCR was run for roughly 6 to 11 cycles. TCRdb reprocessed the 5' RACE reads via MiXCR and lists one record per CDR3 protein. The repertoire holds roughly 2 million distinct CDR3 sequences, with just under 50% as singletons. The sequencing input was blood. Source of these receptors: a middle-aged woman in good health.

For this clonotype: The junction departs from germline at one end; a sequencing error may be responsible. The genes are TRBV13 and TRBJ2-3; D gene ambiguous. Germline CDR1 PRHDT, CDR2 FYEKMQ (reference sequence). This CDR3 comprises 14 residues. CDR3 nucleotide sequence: TGTGCCGGCAGCTTAGGTAGCAACACAGATACGCAGTATTTT. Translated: CAGSLGSNTDTQYF. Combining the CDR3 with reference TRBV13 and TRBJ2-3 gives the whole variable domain AAGVIQSPRHLIKEKRETATLKCYPIPRHDTVYWYQQGPGQDPQFLISFYEKMQSDKGSIPDRFSAQQFSDYHSELNMSSLELGDSALYFCAGSLGSNTDTQYFGPGTRLTVL.

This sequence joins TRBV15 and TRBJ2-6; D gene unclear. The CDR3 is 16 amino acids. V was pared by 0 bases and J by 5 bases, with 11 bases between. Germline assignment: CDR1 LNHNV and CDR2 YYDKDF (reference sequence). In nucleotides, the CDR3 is TGTGCCACCAGCAGAGATAGAGGCGCGCGGGCCAACGTCCTGACTTTC. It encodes CATSRDRGARANVLTF.

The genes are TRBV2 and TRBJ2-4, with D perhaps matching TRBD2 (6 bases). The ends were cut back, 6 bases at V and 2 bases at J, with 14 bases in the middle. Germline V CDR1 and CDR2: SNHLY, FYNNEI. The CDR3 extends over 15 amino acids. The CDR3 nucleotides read TGTGCCAGCAGGGGACTGGCGGGGTCCAAAAACATTCAGTACTTC. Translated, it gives CASRGLAGSKNIQYF.

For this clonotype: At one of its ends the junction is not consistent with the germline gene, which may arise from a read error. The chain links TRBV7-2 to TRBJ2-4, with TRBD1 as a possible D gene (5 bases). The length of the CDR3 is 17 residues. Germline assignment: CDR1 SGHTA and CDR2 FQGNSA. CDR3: CPSSLRGRDISQNIQYF. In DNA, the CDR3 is TGTCCCAGCAGCTTAAGAGGCAGGGATATTAGCCAAAACATTCAGTACTTC.

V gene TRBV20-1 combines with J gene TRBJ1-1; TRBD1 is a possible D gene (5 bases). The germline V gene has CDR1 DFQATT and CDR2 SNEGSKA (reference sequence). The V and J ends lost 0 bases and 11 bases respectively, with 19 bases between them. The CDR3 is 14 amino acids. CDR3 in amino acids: CSARDQEQGFRAFF. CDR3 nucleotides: TGCAGTGCTAGAGATCAAGAGCAGGGTTTCCGTGCTTTCTTT.

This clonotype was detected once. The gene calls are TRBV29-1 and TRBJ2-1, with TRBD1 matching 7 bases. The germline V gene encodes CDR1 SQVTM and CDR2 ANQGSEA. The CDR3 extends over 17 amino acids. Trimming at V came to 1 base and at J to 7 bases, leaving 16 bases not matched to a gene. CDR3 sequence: CSVEGVVGEGARNEQFF. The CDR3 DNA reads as TGCAGCGTTGAAGGGGTTGTGGGTGAGGGGGCCCGAAATGAGCAGTTCTTC.

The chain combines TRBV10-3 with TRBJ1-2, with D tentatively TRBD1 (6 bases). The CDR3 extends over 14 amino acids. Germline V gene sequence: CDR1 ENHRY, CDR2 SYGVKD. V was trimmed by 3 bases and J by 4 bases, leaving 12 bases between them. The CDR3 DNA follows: TGTGCCATCAGTGAACCCGGGACACCCTATGGCTACACCTTC. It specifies CAISEPGTPYGYTF.

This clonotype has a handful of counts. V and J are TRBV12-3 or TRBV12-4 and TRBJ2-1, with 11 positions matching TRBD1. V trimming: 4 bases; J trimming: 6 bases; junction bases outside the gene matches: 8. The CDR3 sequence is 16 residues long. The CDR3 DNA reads TGTGCCAGCAGTTACACCTCCGGGACAGGGGGCAATGAGCAGTTCTTC. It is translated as CASSYTSGTGGNEQFF.

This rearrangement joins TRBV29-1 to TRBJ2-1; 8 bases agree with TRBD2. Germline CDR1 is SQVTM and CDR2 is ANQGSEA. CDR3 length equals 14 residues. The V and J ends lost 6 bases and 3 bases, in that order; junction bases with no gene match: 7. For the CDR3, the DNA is TGCAGCGTGCCTCTCCTAGCGGGCTACAATGAGCAGTTCTTC. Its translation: CSVPLLAGYNEQFF.

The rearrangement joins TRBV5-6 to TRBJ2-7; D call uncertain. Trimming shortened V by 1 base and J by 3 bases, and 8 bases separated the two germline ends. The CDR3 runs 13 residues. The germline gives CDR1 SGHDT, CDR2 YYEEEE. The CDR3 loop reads CASSLSYHYEQYF. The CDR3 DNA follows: TGTGCCAGCAGCTTGAGTTACCACTACGAGCAGTACTTC.